The next 29 T cell receptor beta chains were all read from a single sample in a study of control samples from healthy donors and cancer patients. Sequencing used immunoSEQ multiplex PCR; TCRdb keeps in-frame clones, though not all of them. This repertoire shows roughly 130,000 clones, about 95% found once; its top ten account for 3.6%. The sample taken for sequencing was blood. The receptors were gathered from a man younger than 45 in good health.

This clone is a singleton in its sample. This chain connects TRBV7-6 to TRBJ2-2; perhaps TRBD2 as D (6 bases). V was cut by 5 bases and J by 1 base, with 14 bases left in between. Looked up from germline, CDR1 is SGHVS and CDR2 is FNYEAQ. CDR3 length: 16 residues. CDR3: CASSPLRGENTGELFF. In DNA, the CDR3 is TGTGCCAGCAGCCCCCTTCGCGGGGAGAACACCGGGGAGCTGTTTTTT.

The CDR3, as DNA: TGTGCCAGTAGTATCGGGGGGACAGGAGGGAATCAGCCCCAGCATTTT. It yields the protein CASSIGGTGGNQPQHF. The genes are TRBV19 and TRBJ1-5; TRBD1 aligns across 8 bases. Trimming cost V 3 bases and J 4 bases; bases outside gene matches: 8. The CDR3 spans 16 residues. From germline, CDR1 is LNHDA and CDR2 SQIVND (reference sequence).

In this sample, this clone turned up once. The rearrangement links TRBV4-1 to TRBJ1-5; no definite D call. Germline V gene data show CDR1 as MGHRA and CDR2 as YSYEKL. V lost 4 bases, J lost 6 bases, and 10 bases lay in between. This CDR3 contains 13 residues. The CDR3 loop reads CASSLYGLQPQHF. CDR3 DNA: TGCGCCAGCAGCCTATACGGGCTTCAGCCCCAGCATTTT.

V and J are TRBV5-6 and TRBJ2-7; D gene uncertain. The germline CDR1 and CDR2 sequences are SGHDT and YYEEEE. Between the trimmed V and J ends, which lost 2 bases and 3 bases, there was a span of 9 bases. This CDR3 has 13 residues. CDR3: CASSFQIGYEQYF. The CDR3 DNA is TGTGCCAGCAGCTTCCAGATAGGCTACGAGCAGTACTTC.

The chain combines TRBV6-5 with TRBJ2-7; no firm D call. V shed 7 bases and J shed 2 bases, with 9 bases lying between them. The V gene's germline CDR1 is MNHEY and CDR2 SVGAGI. The CDR3 has 12 amino acids. The DNA for the CDR3 is TGTGCCAGCACAACAACGACCTACGAGCAGTACTTC. It codes for CASTTTTYEQYF.

CDR3 loop: CASSLVGQANYGYTF. CDR3 in DNA: TGTGCCAGCAGCTTAGTCGGGCAGGCTAACTATGGCTACACCTTC. The chain is built from TRBV7-9 and TRBJ1-2; no reliable D call. Trimming took 1 base from V and 0 from J, leaving 9 bases between them. In germline, CDR1 is SEHNR, CDR2 FQNEAQ (reference sequence). The length of the CDR3 is 15 residues.

This chain links TRBV6-1 with TRBJ1-2, with D maybe TRBD1 (5 bases). Looked up from germline, CDR1 is MNHNS and CDR2 is SASEGT. The V gene lost 1 base and the J gene lost 2 bases, with 5 bases spanning the gap. The CDR3 has 13 residues. CDR3 sequence: CASSEEGNYGYTF. The CDR3 DNA is TGTGCCAGCAGTGAAGAGGGGAACTATGGCTACACCTTC.

The chain joins TRBV18 to TRBJ1-3; D gene uncertain. The CDR3 loop spans 16 amino acids. Trimming stripped 0 bases from V and 0 bases from J, with 9 bases between. Per the germline V gene, CDR1 is KGHSH and CDR2 is LQKENI. The CDR3 here is CASSPPWQDSGNTIYF. The CDR3 DNA follows: TGTGCCAGCTCACCACCGTGGCAGGACTCTGGAAACACCATATATTTT.

This clone was picked up one time. The chain is built from TRBV28 and TRBJ2-1; D is uncertain. Germline values: CDR1 MDHEN, CDR2 SYDVKM. V gave up 3 bases and J gave up 4 bases, with 7 bases separating them. There are 13 residues in the CDR3. DNA for the CDR3: TGTGCCAGCAGTTTGTCTGGATACAATGAGCAGTTCTTC. It is translated as CASSLSGYNEQFF.

The V and J genes are TRBV18 and TRBJ1-1; the D is unclear. Trimming left V 3 bases short and J 2 bases short, with 10 bases between. Germline lookup yields CDR1 KGHSH and CDR2 LQKENI. The CDR3 is made up of 14 amino acids. The CDR3 coding sequence is TGTGCCAGCTCACCCTCGAGACCTAACACTGAAGCTTTCTTT. Amino acid sequence: CASSPSRPNTEAFF.

V and J are TRBV15 and TRBJ1-2; tentatively, D is TRBD1 (6 bases). The V end lost 3 bases, the J end lost 5 bases, and 22 bases lay between the germline ends. CDR3 size: 17 residues. The germline gives CDR1 LNHNV, CDR2 YYDKDF (reference sequence). Written as DNA, the CDR3 is TGTGCCACCAGCAGCCAGCCCGGACTTGGGGGCAGGTATGGCTACACCTTC. It is translated as CATSSQPGLGGRYGYTF.

This clone was seen just once. V is TRBV5-1 and J is TRBJ2-3; D remains unclear. The V gene's germline CDR1 is SGHRS and CDR2 YFSETQ. The length of the CDR3 is 11 residues. Trimming left V 3 bases short and J 3 bases short, with 2 bases between. CDR3 in amino acids: CASSSTDTQYF. The DNA for the CDR3 is TGCGCCAGCAGCTCAACAGATACGCAGTATTTT. Full variable domain (outside the CDR3, taken from reference TRBV5-1 and TRBJ2-3): KAGVTQTPRYLIKTRGQQVTLSCSPISGHRSVSWYQQTPGQGLQFLFEYFSETQRNKGNFPGRFSGRQFSNSRSEMNVSTLELGDSALYLCASSSTDTQYFGPGTRLTVL.

The chain couples TRBV5-1 to TRBJ2-7, with unresolved D. Trimming removed 0 bases from V and 7 bases from J, with 14 bases in between. Germline values: CDR1 SGHRS, CDR2 YFSETQ. The CDR3 is 14 residues long. The CDR3 region has the DNA TGCGCCAGCAGCTTGGCTACTGGCTCGCGTGAGCAGTACTTC. This sequence encodes CASSLATGSREQYF.

This chain uses TRBV19 with TRBJ1-2; D is uncertain. Trimming took off 5 bases at V and 2 bases at J, with 12 bases between the two ends. The CDR3 spans 14 residues. The V gene's germline CDR1 is LNHDA and CDR2 SQIVND (reference sequence). CDR3 bases: TGTGCCAGTAGTTCTCGGGCAGACAACTATGGCTACACCTTC. Translating it yields CASSSRADNYGYTF.

This chain connects TRBV5-5 to TRBJ1-2, with D possibly being TRBD1 (6 bases). The CDR3 length is 17 residues. Germline CDR1 and CDR2: SGHKS and YYEKEE (reference sequence). Trimming took 1 base from V and 4 from J, leaving 20 bases between them. DNA for the CDR3: TGTGCCAGCAGCTTGTGGGCCAGGGGTGAGGATGGCTATGGCTACACCTTC. As protein: CASSLWARGEDGYGYTF.

This chain connects TRBV19 to TRBJ2-1, with 15 positions matching TRBD2. V shed 5 bases, J shed 4 bases, and the junction held 9 bases outside the gene matches. This CDR3 contains 18 residues. Germline V gene sequence: CDR1 LNHDA, CDR2 SQIVND (reference sequence). CDR3 loop: CASSPGTSGGSWYNEQFF. In DNA, the CDR3 is TGTGCCAGTAGTCCAGGGACTAGCGGGGGGTCTTGGTACAATGAGCAGTTCTTC. Based on the CDR3 plus reference TRBV19 and TRBJ2-1, the full variable domain is DGGITQSPKYLFRKEGQNVTLSCEQNLNHDAMYWYRQDPGQGLRLIYYSQIVNDFQKGDIAEGYSVSREKKESFPLTVTSAQKNPTAFYLCASSPGTSGGSWYNEQFFGPGTRLTVL.

This chain uses TRBV4-1 with TRBJ1-2; the D is unclear. V lost 0 bases and J lost 6, with 14 bases in between. The CDR3 length is 15 residues. CDR1 is MGHRA and CDR2 is YSYEKL in the germline V gene. Written as DNA, the CDR3 is TGCGCCAGCAGCCAAGAAGCTCGGAGGGCGAATGGCTACACCTTC. This gives the protein CASSQEARRANGYTF.

The chain couples TRBV27 to TRBJ1-5; 7 nucleotides match TRBD1. The CDR3 is made up of 16 amino acids. Germline-derived CDR1 and CDR2 are MNHEY and SMNVEV (reference sequence). Losses at the gene ends were 6 bases for V and 2 bases for J; bases not matched to a gene: 10. For the CDR3, the DNA is TGTGCCAGCAGGCCAAGACAGGGCGAGGGCAATCAGCCCCAGCATTTT. Residues: CASRPRQGEGNQPQHF.

The chain carries TRBV9 and TRBJ2-3, with 9 bases lining up with TRBD2. Looked up from germline, CDR1 is SGDLS and CDR2 is YYNGEE. V gave up 0 bases and J gave up 6 bases; unmatched junction bases: 5. CDR3 length: 15 residues. CDR3 sequence: CASSVGGGARDTQYF. CDR3 DNA: TGTGCCAGCAGCGTAGGCGGGGGGGCCCGGGATACGCAGTATTTT. The full variable domain, in which reference TRBV9 and TRBJ2-3 provide the parts outside the CDR3, is DSGVTQTPKHLITATGQRVTLRCSPRSGDLSVYWYQQSLDQGLQFLIQYYNGEERAKGNILERFSAQQFPDLHSELNLSSLELGDSALYFCASSVGGGARDTQYFGPGTRLTVL.

The J gene is TRBJ1-4, the V gene TRBV6-6, with a possible D match to TRBD1 (5 bases). CDR1 and CDR2 (germline): MNHNY, SVGAGI (reference sequence). V lost 6 bases and J 7 bases, leaving 18 bases between the germline ends. The CDR3 covers 15 residues. CDR3 nucleotide sequence: TGTGCCAGCAGACCCCAGAGGGGCGGGGGTGAAAAACTGTTTTTT. Its protein is CASRPQRGGGEKLFF.

The V gene is TRBV27, the J gene TRBJ2-7; 7 nucleotides line up with TRBD1. CDR3 size: 12 residues. V shed 7 bases, J shed 5 bases, and the junction held 5 bases outside the gene matches. CDR1 and CDR2 from the germline V gene are MNHEY and SMNVEV (reference sequence). The CDR3 DNA reads as TGTGCCAGCACAGACAGGGCCCACGAGCAGTACTTC. Its translation: CASTDRAHEQYF.

The chain combines TRBV11-1 with TRBJ2-5; D remains ambiguous. Trimming removed 4 bases from V and 2 bases from J, with 14 bases in between. The CDR3 length is 15 residues. From germline, CDR1 is SGHAT and CDR2 FQDESV (reference sequence). In DNA, the CDR3 is TGTGCCAGCAGCTCCTGGGCGGCGGCGCAAGAGACCCAGTACTTC. It specifies CASSSWAAAQETQYF.

The chain employs TRBV5-6 and TRBJ2-5; possible D gene TRBD1, 6 bases. V was pared by 0 bases and J by 1 base, with 13 bases between. The CDR3 runs 16 residues. The germline V gene has CDR1 SGHDT and CDR2 YYEEEE. DNA of the CDR3: TGTGCCAGCAGCTTGGGAGGTCCCAGGGGCCAAGAGACCCAGTACTTC. Its protein product is CASSLGGPRGQETQYF.

The chain has TRBV24-1 and TRBJ2-3; TRBD1 might be the D (5 bases). V was shortened by 4 bases and J by 0 bases, with 19 bases between the two germline ends. The CDR3 covers 18 residues. Germline assignment: CDR1 KGHDR and CDR2 SFDVKD. The CDR3 protein is CATSDPTVPLSSTDTQYF. The CDR3 bases are TGTGCCACCAGTGACCCGACAGTGCCGCTCTCTAGCACAGATACGCAGTATTTT.

The rearrangement joins TRBV6-5 to TRBJ1-2; a weak D match, TRBD1 (5 bases). Germline lookup yields CDR1 MNHEY and CDR2 SVGAGI. Trimming left V 0 bases short and J 4 bases short, with 12 bases between. The CDR3 sequence is 15 residues long. Here the CDR3 DNA reads TGTGCCAGCAGTTACTCGATCGGGGGAACCTATGGCTACACCTTC. Amino acid sequence: CASSYSIGGTYGYTF.

This chain joins TRBV2 and TRBJ2-5; the match to TRBD2 covers 9 bases. V lost 5 bases, J lost 2 bases, and 12 bases stayed unmatched. CDR1 and CDR2 (germline): SNHLY, FYNNEI. The CDR3 loop spans 17 amino acids. CDR3 residues: CASSRGSSGLAQETQYF. CDR3 sequence (DNA): TGTGCCAGCAGTCGAGGCTCCTCGGGACTAGCACAAGAGACCCAGTACTTC.

As regards this clone: One end of the junction fails to match germline, which may point to a read error. The CDR3 DNA reads TGTGCCAGCGGTGAGGACAGCCCTGGAAACACCATATATTTT. This gives the protein CASGEDSPGNTIYF. V usage is TRBV2 and J usage is TRBJ1-3; perhaps TRBD1 as D (6 bases). Looked up from germline, CDR1 is SNHLY and CDR2 is FYNNEI. There are 14 residues in the CDR3.

The chain links TRBV4-1 to TRBJ2-3; a possible D gene is TRBD2 (5 bases). The V and J ends lost 2 bases and 6 bases respectively, with 15 bases between them. Germline values: CDR1 MGHRA, CDR2 YSYEKL. The CDR3 contains 15 residues. CDR3 protein: CASSQSGDSTDTQYF. As DNA, the CDR3 is TGCGCCAGCAGCCAAAGCGGAGACTCCACCGATACGCAGTATTTT.

The chain joins TRBV29-1 to TRBJ1-5, with D maybe TRBD1 (5 bases). Germline CDR1 is SQVTM and CDR2 is ANQGSEA. The CDR3 covers 17 residues. Trimming removed 4 bases at V and 5 bases at J, with 24 bases between. The CDR3 DNA is TGCAGCGTTGTCTGGCAGGGTCCAGTAGATCGGCATCAGCCCCAGCATTTT. Protein product: CSVVWQGPVDRHQPQHF.